These 17 T cell receptor beta chains share one sample of origin, sequenced in a study of OX40 agonist ivuxolimab in advanced cancers. TCRdb's table, derived via immunoSEQ multiplex PCR, lists solely in-frame clones and lacks some. Of 100,000 to 150,000 clones listed, 85% to 95% are singletons. The sample consisted of CD4+ or CD8+ T cells sorted from blood, taken in a trial of the OX40 agonist ivuxolimab. The receptors were sampled from an adult with an advanced solid tumor such as melanoma, head and neck, liver or kidney cancer.

The chain couples TRBV28 to TRBJ1-4; D is unclear. This CDR3 is 14 amino acids long. CDR1 MDHEN and CDR2 SYDVKM come from the germline V gene. The germline V and J ends were trimmed by 3 bases and 3 bases, with 8 bases remaining between them. The CDR3: CASSLREPNEKLFF. DNA for the CDR3: TGTGCCAGCAGTTTGAGGGAACCTAATGAAAAACTGTTTTTT.

In this sample, this clone turned up once. The V and J genes are TRBV18 and TRBJ2-3; maybe TRBD2 (6 bases). V lost 5 bases, J lost 6 bases, and 18 bases lay in between. Per the germline V gene, CDR1 is KGHSH and CDR2 is LQKENI. The CDR3 runs 15 residues. CDR3 DNA sequence: TGTGCCAGCTCAACTACCCAAGAAGGAGGGGATACGCAGTATTTT. This gives the protein CASSTTQEGGDTQYF.

The chain uses TRBV15 and TRBJ2-7; 13 nucleotides line up with TRBD2. Looked up from germline, CDR1 is LNHNV and CDR2 is YYDKDF (reference sequence). Unmatched junction bases numbered 6, after V lost 5 bases and J lost 5 bases. This CDR3 comprises 15 residues. CDR3 sequence reads: CATSGGTSGNHEQYF. DNA for the CDR3: TGTGCCACCAGCGGAGGGACTAGCGGGAATCACGAGCAGTACTTC. The variable domain in full, completed from reference TRBV15 and TRBJ2-7, reads DAMVIQNPRYQVTQFGKPVTLSCSQTLNHNVMYWYQQKSSQAPKLLFHYYDKDFNNEADTPDNFQSRRPNTSFCFLDIRSPGLGDTAMYLCATSGGTSGNHEQYFGPGTRLTVT.

The rearrangement links TRBV11-2 to TRBJ2-5, with TRBD2 identical over 12 bases. CDR1 is SGHAT, CDR2 FQNNGV, per germline. This CDR3 is built from 16 residues. The trim removed 3 bases at V and 3 bases at J, leaving 5 bases unmatched. Written as DNA, the CDR3 is TGTGCCAGCAGCTTGGGAGGACTAGCGGGAAAAGAGACCCAGTACTTC. Its translation: CASSLGGLAGKETQYF.

The chain uses TRBV7-8 and TRBJ2-2, with D possibly matching TRBD2 (5 bases). Trimming took off 2 bases at V and 6 bases at J, with 16 bases between the two ends. From germline, CDR1 is SGHVS and CDR2 FQNEAQ. The CDR3 is 16 amino acids. This chain's CDR3 is CASSLNSRGLAGELFF. Here the CDR3 DNA reads TGTGCCAGCAGCTTAAATAGTCGAGGGCTGGCCGGGGAGCTGTTTTTT.

J is TRBJ1-2 and V is TRBV15; no clear D. V shed 0 bases and J shed 8 bases, with 19 bases lying between them. The CDR3 length is 16 residues. Germline V CDR1 and CDR2: LNHNV, YYDKDF (reference sequence). CDR3 DNA: TGTGCCACCAGCAGAGATCGGGCCGGGTCGGAGGACGGCTACACCTTC. Its translation is CATSRDRAGSEDGYTF.

The chain has TRBV29-1 and TRBJ2-5, with D tentatively TRBD1 or TRBD2 (5 bases each). Germline V lookup: CDR1 SQVTM, CDR2 ANQGSEA. This CDR3 comprises 13 residues. Trimming removed 7 bases from V and 5 bases from J, with 17 bases in between. CDR3 nucleotide sequence: TGCAGCGCGACTCGAGGGGTCGGGGAGACCCAGTACTTC. This codes for CSATRGVGETQYF.

V and J are TRBV11-3 and TRBJ2-1; 7 positions match TRBD2. Germline CDR1 and CDR2: SGHNT and YENEEA. The CDR3 runs 15 residues. V was pared by 5 bases and J by 2 bases, with 6 bases of the junction left unmatched. CDR3 bases: TGTGCCAGCAGCCCGATCAGCGGGACCTACAATGAGCAGTTCTTC. Protein product: CASSPISGTYNEQFF.

The rearrangement uses TRBV4-3 and TRBJ2-1; tentatively, D is TRBD2 (5 bases). This CDR3 is 17 amino acids long. Germline CDR1 and CDR2: LGHNA and YSLEER. V lost 0 bases, J lost 0 bases, and 12 bases lay in between. CDR3 loop: CASSQDRRASSYNEQFF. CDR3 nucleotides: TGCGCCAGCAGCCAAGATCGGCGGGCGAGCTCCTACAATGAGCAGTTCTTC.

The chain carries TRBV13 and TRBJ2-3, with 7 bases matching TRBD1. After removal of 5 bases from V and 2 bases from J, the junction contained 10 bases not matched to a gene. The CDR3 is 16 amino acids. The germline gives CDR1 PRHDT, CDR2 FYEKMQ (reference sequence). The CDR3 here is CASSAKTGTLTDTQYF. DNA for the CDR3: TGTGCCAGCAGCGCAAAGACAGGGACCCTCACAGATACGCAGTATTTT.

A single count supports this clone. The chain couples TRBV7-2 to TRBJ1-4; possibly TRBD1 for D (5 bases). The germline V gene has CDR1 SGHTA and CDR2 FQGNSA. The ends were cut back, 2 bases at V and 7 bases at J, with 11 bases in the middle. The CDR3 spans 14 residues. This CDR3 reads CASSLWRGGEKLFF. CDR3 DNA: TGTGCCAGCAGCTTATGGCGCGGGGGTGAAAAACTGTTTTTT.

The chain carries TRBV28 and TRBJ1-3, with D possibly being TRBD1 (5 bases). The germline V and J ends were trimmed by 5 bases and 3 bases, with 14 bases remaining between them. CDR1 and CDR2 (germline): MDHEN, SYDVKM. The CDR3 contains 15 residues. The CDR3 nucleotides read TGTGCCAGCAGTACTAACGGGGGTTTTGGAAACACCATATATTTT. Protein: CASSTNGGFGNTIYF.

The V gene is TRBV6-1, the J gene TRBJ2-2; tentative D call: TRBD1 (6 bases). The V and J ends lost 2 bases and 6 bases respectively, with 10 bases between them. The CDR3 sequence is 14 residues long. The germline V gene encodes CDR1 MNHNS and CDR2 SASEGT. CDR3 residues: CASSERGLPGELFF. CDR3 DNA: TGTGCCAGCAGTGAAAGGGGGTTGCCCGGGGAGCTGTTTTTT.

This clone appeared a single time. The chain is built from TRBV7-9 and TRBJ2-1, with 9 bases lining up with TRBD1. This CDR3 is built from 17 residues. The V and J ends lost 5 bases and 9 bases, in that order; junction bases with no gene match: 17. From germline, CDR1 is SEHNR and CDR2 FQNEAQ (reference sequence). CDR3 loop: CASSPDPGTGKRGEQFF. CDR3 in DNA: TGTGCCAGCAGCCCAGATCCCGGGACAGGGAAGAGGGGTGAGCAGTTCTTC.

This sequence joins TRBV6-5 and TRBJ1-5; the match to TRBD1 covers 7 bases. With 6 bases clipped from V and 4 bases from J, the junction kept 6 bases outside the gene matches. Germline CDR1 MNHEY, CDR2 SVGAGI. This CDR3 is 14 amino acids long. This CDR3 is CASRRDRANQPQHF. The CDR3 coding sequence is TGTGCCAGCAGGCGTGACAGGGCTAATCAGCCCCAGCATTTT.

The V gene is TRBV7-2, the J gene TRBJ2-5; no clear D gene. Germline V gene sequence: CDR1 SGHTA, CDR2 FQGNSA. The ends were cut back, 1 base at V and 6 bases at J, with 6 bases in the middle. The CDR3 sequence is 12 residues long. The CDR3 coding sequence is TGTGCCAGCAGCTTAGGATCCCAGACCCAGTACTTC. Translated, it gives CASSLGSQTQYF.

The rearrangement links TRBV7-2 to TRBJ1-3, with D tentatively TRBD1 (6 bases). The V and J ends lost 2 bases and 0 bases respectively, with 17 bases between them. The V gene's germline CDR1 is SGHTA and CDR2 FQGNSA. The CDR3 is made up of 18 amino acids. The CDR3 is CASSLQGRQLLSGNTIYF. CDR3 nucleotides: TGTGCCAGCAGCTTACAGGGGAGACAACTCCTCTCTGGAAACACCATATATTTT.